This TCR beta chain was retrieved from a study of cytomegalovirus exposure and HLA in healthy donors. General study findings and limits: Altogether, about 160 TCR beta chains were recorded as cytomegalovirus-associated.

V shed 3 bases and J shed 7 bases, with 14 bases lying between them. Germline V gene data show CDR1 as SGDLS and CDR2 as YYNGEE. This CDR3 spans 15 amino acids. The PCR used 60 Vbeta and 13 Jbeta primers. The data were produced by immunoSEQ multiplex PCR, yet TCRdb's version contains in-frame clones alone and is incomplete. In the table there are 150,000 to 200,000 clones, about 88% of which are singletons. Regarding this clone: The antigen is unknown.

The clonotype was recovered from a woman aged 18-29 years in good health and CMV-seronegative. This sequence joins TRBV9 and TRBJ1-6; D unclear. Source material: PBMCs. The CDR3 nucleotides read TGTGCCAGCAGCGCTGAACCTAGTTTAAATTCACCCCTCCACTTT. Translated, it gives CASSAEPSLNSPLHF.